This T cell receptor (beta chain) was sequenced for a study of glioma-infiltrating T cells. CDR3 length equals 14 residues. Trimming pared 2 bases from V and 4 bases from J, leaving 11 bases between. CDR1 and CDR2 (germline): SGHTA, FQGTGA. TCR alpha and beta CDR3 regions were amplified from RNA using iRepertoire nested multiplex PCR. One-step reverse transcription and amplification started from around 100-400 ng of tissue mRNA or PBMC total RNA. MiXCR, run by TCRdb on the multiplex PCR reads, gives a single entry per CDR3 protein. This table holds some 180,000 distinct CDR3 sequences, 25% to 35% found once. This clonotype was found many times.

Sequenced material: glioma tissue, nonneoplastic brain tissue, or PBMCs (not recorded which). This sequence originates from a human donor with low-grade glioma or glioblastoma, undergoing nonglioma brain surgery, or in good health (not recorded which). The V gene is TRBV7-3, the J gene TRBJ1-1; D is possibly TRBD1 (5 bases). The CDR3 is CASSLSAQGTEAFF. CDR3 in DNA: TGTGCCAGCAGCTTATCGGCGCAGGGCACTGAAGCTTTCTTT.